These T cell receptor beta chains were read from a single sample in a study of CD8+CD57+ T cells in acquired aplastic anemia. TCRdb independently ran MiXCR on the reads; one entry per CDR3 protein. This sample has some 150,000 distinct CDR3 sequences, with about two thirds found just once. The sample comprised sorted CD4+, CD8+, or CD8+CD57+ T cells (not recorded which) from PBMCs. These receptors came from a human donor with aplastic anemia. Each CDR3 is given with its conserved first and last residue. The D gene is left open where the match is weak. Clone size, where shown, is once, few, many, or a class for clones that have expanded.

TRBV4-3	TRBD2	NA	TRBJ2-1	CASSQDLGTSGNYNEQFF	TGCGCCAGCAGCCAAGATCTGGGGACTAGCGGGAACTACAATGAGCAGTTCTTC
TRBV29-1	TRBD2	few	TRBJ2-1	CSAELAGATAYNEQFF	TGCAGCGCAGAACTAGCGGGGGCTACCGCCTACAATGAGCAGTTCTTC
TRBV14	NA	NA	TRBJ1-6	CASSQGGLSAGYNSPLHF	TGTGCCAGCAGCCAAGGGGGGTTGTCAGCCGGCTATAATTCACCCCTCCACTTT
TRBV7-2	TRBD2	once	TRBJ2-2	CASSLSGRANGELFF	TGTGCCAGCAGCTTGAGCGGGAGGGCCAATGGGGAGCTGTTTTTT
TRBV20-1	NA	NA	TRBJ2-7	CSASGTQVYEQYF	TGCAGTGCTTCCGGGACTCAAGTCTACGAGCAGTACTTC
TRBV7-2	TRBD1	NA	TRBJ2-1	CASSSDRGISNEQFF	TGTGCCAGCAGCTCTGACAGGGGTATTAGCAATGAGCAGTTCTTC
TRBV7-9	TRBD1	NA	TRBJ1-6	CASSSQGSNSPLHF	TGTGCCAGCAGCTCACAGGGGAGTAATTCACCCCTCCACTTT
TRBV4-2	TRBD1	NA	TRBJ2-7	CASSNLGQPPYEQYF	TGTGCCAGCAGCAACCTGGGACAGCCACCCTACGAGCAGTACTTC
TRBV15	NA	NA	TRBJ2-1	CATSTERAGGYNEQFF	TGTGCCACCAGCACAGAACGGGCTGGGGGGTACAATGAGCAGTTCTTC
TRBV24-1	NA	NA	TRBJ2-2	CATSDLVPGVSTGELFF	TGTGCCACCAGTGATTTAGTTCCAGGGGTTAGCACCGGGGAGCTGTTTTTT
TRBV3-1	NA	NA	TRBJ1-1	CASTRFGGENTEAFF	TGTGCCAGCACCCGGTTTGGGGGAGAGAACACTGAAGCTTTCTTT
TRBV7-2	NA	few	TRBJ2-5	CATSGDKVETQYF	TGTGCCACCAGTGGGGACAAGGTAGAGACCCAGTACTTC
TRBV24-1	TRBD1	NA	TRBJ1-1	CATSDFGTGGAFF	TGTGCCACCAGTGATTTCGGGACAGGCGGAGCTTTCTTT
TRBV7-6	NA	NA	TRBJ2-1	CASSSSGRSYNEQFF	TGTGCCAGCAGCTCCTCCGGACGATCATACAATGAGCAGTTCTTC
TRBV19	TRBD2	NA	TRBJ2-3	CASSGGAGGPLTDTQYF	TGTGCCAGTAGTGGGGGAGCGGGGGGCCCCCTCACAGATACGCAGTATTTT
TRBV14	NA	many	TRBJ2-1	CASSQDYRVRFDNEQFF	TGTGCCAGCAGCCAAGATTACAGGGTGAGGTTCGACAATGAGCAGTTCTTC
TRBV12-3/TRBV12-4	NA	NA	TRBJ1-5	CASSKIRGGSQPQHF	TGTGCCAGCAGTAAGATACGGGGGGGGAGTCAGCCCCAGCATTTT
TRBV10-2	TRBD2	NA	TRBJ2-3	CASSDRTSSPPDTQYF	TGCGCCAGCAGTGACCGGACTAGCTCCCCCCCAGATACGCAGTATTTT
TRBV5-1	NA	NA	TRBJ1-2	CASSLSSGSDGYTF	TGCGCCAGCAGCTTATCGTCCGGGAGCGATGGCTACACCTTC
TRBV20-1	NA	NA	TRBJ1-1	CSARPDPNTEAFF	TGCAGTGCTAGACCGGATCCGAACACTGAAGCTTTCTTT
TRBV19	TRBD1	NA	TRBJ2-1	CASSTDSDRGHNEQFF	TGTGCCAGTAGTACGGACTCGGACAGGGGGCACAATGAGCAGTTCTTC
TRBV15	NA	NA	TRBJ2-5	CATSRDQGTQYF	TGTGCCACCAGCAGAGATCAGGGGACCCAGTACTTC
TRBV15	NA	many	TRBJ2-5	CATSREDRGGPETQYF	TGTGCCACCAGCAGAGAGGATAGGGGGGGACCAGAGACCCAGTACTTC
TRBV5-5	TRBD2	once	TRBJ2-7	CASSQEGTSGSFSRYF	TGTGCCAGCAGCCAGGAAGGGACTAGCGGGAGTTTCTCCAGGTACTTC
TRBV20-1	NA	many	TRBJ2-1	CSARDLVLDRNEQFF	TGCAGTGCTAGAGATCTGGTACTAGATAGAAATGAGCAGTTCTTC
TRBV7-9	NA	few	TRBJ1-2	CASSLAPAVYGYTF	TGTGCCAGCAGCTTAGCGCCGGCAGTCTATGGCTACACCTTC
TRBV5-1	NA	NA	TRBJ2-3	CASSLEGITTGTQYF	TGCGCCAGCAGCTTGGAAGGGATTACAACGGGTACGCAGTATTTT
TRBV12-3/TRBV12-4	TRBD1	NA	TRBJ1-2	CASSLTRTGGYF	TGTGCCAGCAGTTTAACCAGGACAGGGGGCTACTTC
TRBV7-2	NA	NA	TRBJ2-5	CASTPGNQRQETQYF	TGTGCCAGCACACCGGGAAACCAGAGACAAGAGACCCAGTACTTC
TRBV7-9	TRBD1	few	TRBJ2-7	CASSALQGAGYEQYF	TGTGCCAGCAGCGCCCTACAGGGGGCCGGCTACGAGCAGTACTTC
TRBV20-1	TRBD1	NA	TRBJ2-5	CSARDLGQDQETQYF	TGCAGTGCTAGAGATCTGGGACAGGACCAAGAGACCCAGTACTTC
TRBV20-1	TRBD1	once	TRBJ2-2	CSASSGTGVNTGELFF	TGCAGTGCTAGCTCCGGGACAGGGGTCAACACCGGGGAGCTGTTTTTT
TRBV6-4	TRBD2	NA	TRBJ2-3	CASSDSSSGEADTQYF	TGTGCCAGCAGTGACTCGTCTAGCGGTGAGGCAGATACGCAGTATTTT
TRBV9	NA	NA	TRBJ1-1	CASSVEGPTEAFF	TGTGCCAGCAGCGTAGAAGGGCCCACTGAAGCTTTCTTT
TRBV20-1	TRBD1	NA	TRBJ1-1	CSARGTGAPEAFF	TGCAGTGCTAGAGGTACAGGGGCCCCTGAAGCTTTCTTT
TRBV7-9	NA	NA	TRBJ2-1	CASSLDHGANEQFF	TGTGCCAGCAGCTTAGATCATGGGGCCAATGAGCAGTTCTTC
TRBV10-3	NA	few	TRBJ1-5	CAISRDNQPQHF	TGTGCCATCAGTAGGGACAATCAGCCCCAGCATTTT
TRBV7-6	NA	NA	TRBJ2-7	CASSLFQGLEQYF	TGTGCCAGCAGCTTATTCCAGGGGCTGGAGCAGTACTTC
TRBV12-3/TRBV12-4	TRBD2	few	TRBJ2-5	CASSLGLTSGSRETQYF	TGTGCCAGCAGTTTAGGTTTGACTAGCGGGAGTAGAGAGACCCAGTACTTC
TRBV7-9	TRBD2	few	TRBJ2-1	CASSTATSGEQFF	TGTGCCAGCAGCACCGCGACTAGCGGTGAGCAGTTCTTC